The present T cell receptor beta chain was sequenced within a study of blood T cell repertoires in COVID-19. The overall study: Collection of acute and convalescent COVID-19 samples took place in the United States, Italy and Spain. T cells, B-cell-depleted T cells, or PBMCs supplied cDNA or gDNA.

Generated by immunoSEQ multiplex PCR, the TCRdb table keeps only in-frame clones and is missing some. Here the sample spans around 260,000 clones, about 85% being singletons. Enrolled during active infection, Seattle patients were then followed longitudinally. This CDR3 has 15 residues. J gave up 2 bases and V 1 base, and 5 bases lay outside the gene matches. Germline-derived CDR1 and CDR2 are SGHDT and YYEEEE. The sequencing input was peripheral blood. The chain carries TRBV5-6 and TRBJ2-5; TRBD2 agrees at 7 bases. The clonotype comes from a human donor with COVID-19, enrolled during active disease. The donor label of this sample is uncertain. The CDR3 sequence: CASSLSGTGQETQYF. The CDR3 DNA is TGTGCCAGCAGCTTGAGCGGGACGGGGCAAGAGACCCAGTACTTC.